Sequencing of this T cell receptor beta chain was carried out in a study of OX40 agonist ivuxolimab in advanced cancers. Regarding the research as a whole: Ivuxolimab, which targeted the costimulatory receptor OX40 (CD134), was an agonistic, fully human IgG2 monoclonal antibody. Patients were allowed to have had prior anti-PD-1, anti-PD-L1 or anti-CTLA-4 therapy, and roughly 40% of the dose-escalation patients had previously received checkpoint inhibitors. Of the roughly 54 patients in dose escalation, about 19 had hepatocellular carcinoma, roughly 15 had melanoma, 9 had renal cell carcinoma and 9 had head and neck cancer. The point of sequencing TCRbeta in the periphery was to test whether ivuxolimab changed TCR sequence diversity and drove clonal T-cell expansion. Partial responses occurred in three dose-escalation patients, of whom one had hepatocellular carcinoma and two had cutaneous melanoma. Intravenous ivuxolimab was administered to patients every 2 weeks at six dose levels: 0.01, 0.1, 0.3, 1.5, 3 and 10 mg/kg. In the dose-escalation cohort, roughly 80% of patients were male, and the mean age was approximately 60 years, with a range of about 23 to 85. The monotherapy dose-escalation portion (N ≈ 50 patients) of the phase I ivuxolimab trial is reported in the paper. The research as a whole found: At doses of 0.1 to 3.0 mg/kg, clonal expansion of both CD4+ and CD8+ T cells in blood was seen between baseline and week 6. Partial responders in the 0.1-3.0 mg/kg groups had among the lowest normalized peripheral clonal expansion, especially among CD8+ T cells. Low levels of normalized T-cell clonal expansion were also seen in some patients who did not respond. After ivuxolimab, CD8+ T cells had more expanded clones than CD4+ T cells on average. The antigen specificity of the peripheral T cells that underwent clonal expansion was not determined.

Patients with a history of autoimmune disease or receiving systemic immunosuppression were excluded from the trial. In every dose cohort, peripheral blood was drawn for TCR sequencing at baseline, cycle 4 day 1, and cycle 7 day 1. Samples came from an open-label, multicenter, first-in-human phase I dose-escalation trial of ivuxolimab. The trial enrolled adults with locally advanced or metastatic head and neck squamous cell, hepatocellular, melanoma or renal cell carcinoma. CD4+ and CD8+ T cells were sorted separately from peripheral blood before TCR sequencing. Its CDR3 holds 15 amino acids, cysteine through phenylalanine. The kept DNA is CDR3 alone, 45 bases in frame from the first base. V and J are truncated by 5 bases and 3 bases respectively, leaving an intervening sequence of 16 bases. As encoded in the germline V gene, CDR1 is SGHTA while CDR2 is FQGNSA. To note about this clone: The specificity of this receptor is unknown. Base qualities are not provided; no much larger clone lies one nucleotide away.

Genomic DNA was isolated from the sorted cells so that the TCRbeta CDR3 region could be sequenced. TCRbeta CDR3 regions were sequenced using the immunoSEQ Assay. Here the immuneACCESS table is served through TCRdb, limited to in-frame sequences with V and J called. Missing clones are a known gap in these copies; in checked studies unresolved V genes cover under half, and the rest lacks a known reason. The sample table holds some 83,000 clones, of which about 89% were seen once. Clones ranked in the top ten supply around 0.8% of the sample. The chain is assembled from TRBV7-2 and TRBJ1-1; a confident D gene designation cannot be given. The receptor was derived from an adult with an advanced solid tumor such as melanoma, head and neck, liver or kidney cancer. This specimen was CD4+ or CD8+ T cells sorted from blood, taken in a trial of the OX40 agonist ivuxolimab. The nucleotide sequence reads TGTGCCAGCAGCCCTTTTCTGGGGAGAGACACTGAAGCTTTCTTT. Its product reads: CASSPFLGRDTEAFF.